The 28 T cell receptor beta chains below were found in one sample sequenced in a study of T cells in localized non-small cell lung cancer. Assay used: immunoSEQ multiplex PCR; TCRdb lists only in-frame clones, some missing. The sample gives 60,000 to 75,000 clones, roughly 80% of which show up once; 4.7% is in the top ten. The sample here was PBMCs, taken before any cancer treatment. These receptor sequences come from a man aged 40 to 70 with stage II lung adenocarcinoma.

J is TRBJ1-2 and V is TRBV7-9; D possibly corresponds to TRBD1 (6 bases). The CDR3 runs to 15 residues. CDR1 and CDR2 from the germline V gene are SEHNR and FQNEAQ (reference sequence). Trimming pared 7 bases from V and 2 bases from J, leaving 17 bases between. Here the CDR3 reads CASTASEGGNYGYTF. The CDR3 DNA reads TGTGCCAGCACCGCCTCGGAGGGGGGGAACTATGGCTACACCTTC. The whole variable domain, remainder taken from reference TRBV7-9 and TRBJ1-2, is DTGVSQNPRHKITKRGQNVTFRCDPISEHNRLYWYRQTLGQGPEFLTYFQNEAQLEKSRLLSDRFSAERPKGSFSTLEIQRTEQGDSAMYLCASTASEGGNYGYTFGSGTRLTVV.

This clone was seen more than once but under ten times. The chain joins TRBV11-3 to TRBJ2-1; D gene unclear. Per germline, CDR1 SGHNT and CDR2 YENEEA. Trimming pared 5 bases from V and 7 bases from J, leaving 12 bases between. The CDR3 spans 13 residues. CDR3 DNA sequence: TGTGCCAGCAGCCCCCCTTTCAGAAATGAGCAGTTCTTC. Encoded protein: CASSPPFRNEQFF.

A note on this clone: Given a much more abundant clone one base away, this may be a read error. CDR3 sequence (DNA): TGTGCCAGCAGCTTAGGGATAACAGAGACCCAGTACTTC. It is translated as CASSLGITETQYF. The rearrangement uses TRBV7-8 and TRBJ2-5; D is undetermined. Germline V gene lookup returns CDR1 SGHVS and CDR2 FQNEAQ. V dropped 1 base and J dropped 4 bases, with 7 bases sitting between them. The CDR3 runs to 13 residues.

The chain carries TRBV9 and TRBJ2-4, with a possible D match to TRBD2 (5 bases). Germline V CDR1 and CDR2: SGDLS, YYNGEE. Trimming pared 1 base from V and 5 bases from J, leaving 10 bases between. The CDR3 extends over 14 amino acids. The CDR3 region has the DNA TGTGCCAGCAGCGTAAGCGGAAATGAAAACATTCAGTACTTC. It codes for CASSVSGNENIQYF.

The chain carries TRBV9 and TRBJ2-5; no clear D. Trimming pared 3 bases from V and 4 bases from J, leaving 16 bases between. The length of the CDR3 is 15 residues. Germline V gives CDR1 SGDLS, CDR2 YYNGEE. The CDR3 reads CASSGTTVAGETQYF. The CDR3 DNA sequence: TGTGCCAGCAGCGGAACTACAGTGGCCGGAGAGACCCAGTACTTC. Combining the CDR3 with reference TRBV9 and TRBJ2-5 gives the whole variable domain DSGVTQTPKHLITATGQRVTLRCSPRSGDLSVYWYQQSLDQGLQFLIQYYNGEERAKGNILERFSAQQFPDLHSELNLSSLELGDSALYFCASSGTTVAGETQYFGPGTRLLVL.

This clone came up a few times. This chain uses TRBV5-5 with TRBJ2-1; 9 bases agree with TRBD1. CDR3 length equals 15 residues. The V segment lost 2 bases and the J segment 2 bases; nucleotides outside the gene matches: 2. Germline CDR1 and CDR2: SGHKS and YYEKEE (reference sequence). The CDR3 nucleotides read TGTGCCAGCAGCTTACAGGGGGCGGCCTACAATGAGCAGTTCTTC. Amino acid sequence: CASSLQGAAYNEQFF.

The CDR3 reads CATTLTGELFF. DNA of the CDR3: TGTGCCACCACCCTCACCGGGGAGCTGTTTTTT. This chain links TRBV15 with TRBJ2-2; D is uncertain. This CDR3 comprises 11 residues. V lost 7 bases and J lost 4, with 4 bases in between. Germline V gene lookup returns CDR1 LNHNV and CDR2 YYDKDF (reference sequence).

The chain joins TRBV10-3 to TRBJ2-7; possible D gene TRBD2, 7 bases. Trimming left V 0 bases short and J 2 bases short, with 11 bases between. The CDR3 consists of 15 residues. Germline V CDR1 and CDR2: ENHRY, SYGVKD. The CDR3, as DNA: TGTGCCATCAGTGAGTCGGGGGGGCTCGCCTACGAGCAGTACTTC. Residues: CAISESGGLAYEQYF.

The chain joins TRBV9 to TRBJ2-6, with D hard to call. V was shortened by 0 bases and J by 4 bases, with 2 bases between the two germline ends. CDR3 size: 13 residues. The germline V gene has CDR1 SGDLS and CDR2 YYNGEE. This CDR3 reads CASSVGGANVLTF. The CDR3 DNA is TGTGCCAGCAGCGTAGGAGGGGCCAACGTCCTGACTTTC.

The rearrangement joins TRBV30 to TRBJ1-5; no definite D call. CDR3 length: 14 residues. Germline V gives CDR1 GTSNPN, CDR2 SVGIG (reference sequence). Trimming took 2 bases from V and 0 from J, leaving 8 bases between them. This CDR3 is CAWSTRYSNQPQHF. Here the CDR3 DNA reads TGTGCCTGGAGTACCCGGTATAGCAATCAGCCCCAGCATTTT.

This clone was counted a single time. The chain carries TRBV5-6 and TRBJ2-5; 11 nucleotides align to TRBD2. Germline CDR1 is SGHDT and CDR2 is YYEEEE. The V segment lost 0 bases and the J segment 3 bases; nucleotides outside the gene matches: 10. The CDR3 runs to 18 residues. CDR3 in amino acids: CASSLGPLTSGIEETQYF. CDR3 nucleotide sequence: TGTGCCAGCAGCTTGGGCCCCCTGACTAGCGGGATAGAAGAGACCCAGTACTTC.

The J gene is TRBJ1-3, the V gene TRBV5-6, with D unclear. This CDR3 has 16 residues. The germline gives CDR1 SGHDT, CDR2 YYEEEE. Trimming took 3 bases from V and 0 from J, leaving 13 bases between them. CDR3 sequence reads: CASSSTGSRSGNTIYF. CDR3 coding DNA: TGTGCCAGCAGCTCCACGGGCAGCCGCTCTGGAAACACCATATATTTT.

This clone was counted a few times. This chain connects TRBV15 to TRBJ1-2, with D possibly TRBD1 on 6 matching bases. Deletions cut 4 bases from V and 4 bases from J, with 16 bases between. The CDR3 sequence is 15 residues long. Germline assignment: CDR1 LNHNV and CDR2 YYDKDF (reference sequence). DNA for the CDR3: TGTGCCACCAGCAAGGGGGGGACCTCGTTCTATGGCTACACCTTC. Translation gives CATSKGGTSFYGYTF.

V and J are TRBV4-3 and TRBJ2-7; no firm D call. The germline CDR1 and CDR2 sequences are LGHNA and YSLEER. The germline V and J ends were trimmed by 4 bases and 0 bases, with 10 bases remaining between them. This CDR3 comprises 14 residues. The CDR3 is CASSPSISSYEQYF. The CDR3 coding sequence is TGCGCCAGCAGCCCCTCTATCAGCTCCTACGAGCAGTACTTC.

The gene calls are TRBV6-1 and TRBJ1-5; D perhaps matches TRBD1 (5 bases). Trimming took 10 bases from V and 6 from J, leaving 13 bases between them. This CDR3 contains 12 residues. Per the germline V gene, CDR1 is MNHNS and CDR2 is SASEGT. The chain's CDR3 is CATAKQVQPQHF. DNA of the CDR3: TGTGCCACCGCCAAACAGGTTCAGCCCCAGCATTTT.

CDR3 residues: CASSRGLASQETQYF. CDR3 nucleotides: TGTGCCAGCTCACGAGGACTAGCGAGCCAAGAGACCCAGTACTTC. The genes are TRBV18 and TRBJ2-5, with 9 bases identical to TRBD2. The CDR3 is 15 residues long. V dropped 4 bases and J dropped 1; count of bases not matched to a gene: 4. Germline values: CDR1 KGHSH, CDR2 LQKENI. The complete variable domain, with remaining parts taken from reference TRBV18 and TRBJ2-5, reads NAGVMQNPRHLVRRRGQEARLRCSPMKGHSHVYWYRQLPEEGLKFMVYLQKENIIDESGMPKERFSAEFPKEGPSILRIQQVVRGDSAAYFCASSRGLASQETQYFGPGTRLLVL.

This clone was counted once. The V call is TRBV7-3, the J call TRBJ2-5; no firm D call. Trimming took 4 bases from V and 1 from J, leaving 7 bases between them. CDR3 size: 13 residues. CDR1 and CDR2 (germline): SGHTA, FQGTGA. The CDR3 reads CASSSQVQETQYF. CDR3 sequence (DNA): TGTGCCAGCAGCTCCCAGGTCCAAGAGACCCAGTACTTC.

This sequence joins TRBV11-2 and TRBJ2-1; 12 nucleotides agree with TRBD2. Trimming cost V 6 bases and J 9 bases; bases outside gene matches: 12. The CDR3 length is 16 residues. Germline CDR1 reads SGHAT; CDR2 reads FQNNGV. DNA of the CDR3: TGTGCCAGCAGTCCAGGACTAGCGGGAATCCTAAGTGAGCAGTTCTTC. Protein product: CASSPGLAGILSEQFF.

The CDR3 DNA reads TGTGCCAGTAGTATAGCAGGGTATAGCAATCAGCCCCAGCATTTT. Protein sequence: CASSIAGYSNQPQHF. The chain employs TRBV19 and TRBJ1-5, with a possible D match to TRBD1 (5 bases). The CDR3 contains 15 residues. Between the trimmed V and J ends, which lost 1 base and 0 bases, there was a span of 7 bases. Germline V gene sequence: CDR1 LNHDA, CDR2 SQIVND (reference sequence).

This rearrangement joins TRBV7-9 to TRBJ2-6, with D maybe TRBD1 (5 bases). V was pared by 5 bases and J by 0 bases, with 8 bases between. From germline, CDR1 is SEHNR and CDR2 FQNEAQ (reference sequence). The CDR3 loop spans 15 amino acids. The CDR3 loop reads CASSDDSSGANVLTF. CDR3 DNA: TGTGCCAGCAGCGATGACAGCTCTGGGGCCAACGTCCTGACTTTC.

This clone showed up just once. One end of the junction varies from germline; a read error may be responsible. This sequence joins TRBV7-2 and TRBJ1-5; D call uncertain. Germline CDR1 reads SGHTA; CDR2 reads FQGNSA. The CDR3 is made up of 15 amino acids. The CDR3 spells CASSLGGGSNQPQHF. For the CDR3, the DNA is TGTGCCAGCAGTTTAGGAGGCGGTAGCAATCAGCCCCAGCATTTT. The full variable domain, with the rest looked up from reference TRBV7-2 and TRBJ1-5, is GAGVSQSPSNKVTEKGKDVELRCDPISGHTALYWYRQSLGQGLEFLIYFQGNSAPDKSGLPSDRFSAERTGGSVSTLTIQRTQQEDSAVYLCASSLGGGSNQPQHFGDGTRLSIL.

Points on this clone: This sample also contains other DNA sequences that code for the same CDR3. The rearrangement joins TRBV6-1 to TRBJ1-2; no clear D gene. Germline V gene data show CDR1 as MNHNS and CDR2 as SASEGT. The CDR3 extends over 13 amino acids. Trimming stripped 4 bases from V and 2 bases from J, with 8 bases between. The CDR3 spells CASSATVNYGYTF. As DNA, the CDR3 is TGTGCCAGCAGTGCGACCGTGAACTATGGCTACACCTTC.

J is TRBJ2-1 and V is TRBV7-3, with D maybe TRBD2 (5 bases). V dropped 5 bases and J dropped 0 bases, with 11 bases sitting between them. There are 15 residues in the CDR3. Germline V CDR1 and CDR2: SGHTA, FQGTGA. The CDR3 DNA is TGTGCCAGCAGCCCCCGGAGGAGCTCCTACAATGAGCAGTTCTTC. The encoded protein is CASSPRRSSYNEQFF.

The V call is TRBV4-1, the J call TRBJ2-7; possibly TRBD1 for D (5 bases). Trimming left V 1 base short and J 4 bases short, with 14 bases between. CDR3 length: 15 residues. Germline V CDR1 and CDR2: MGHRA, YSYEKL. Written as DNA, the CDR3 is TGCGCCAGCAGCCAAGCTAGGCAGGGTGGGTACGAGCAGTACTTC. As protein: CASSQARQGGYEQYF.

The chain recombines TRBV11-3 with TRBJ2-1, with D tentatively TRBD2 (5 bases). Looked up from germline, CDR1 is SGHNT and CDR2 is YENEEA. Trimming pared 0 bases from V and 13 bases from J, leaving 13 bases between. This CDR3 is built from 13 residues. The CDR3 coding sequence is TGTGCCAGCAGCTTAGAAAACGAAAGCGGACAGTTCTTC. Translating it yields CASSLENESGQFF.

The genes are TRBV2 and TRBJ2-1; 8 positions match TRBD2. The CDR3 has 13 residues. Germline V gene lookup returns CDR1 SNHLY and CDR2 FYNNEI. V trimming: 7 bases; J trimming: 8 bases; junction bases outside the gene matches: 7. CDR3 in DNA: TGTGCCAGCATGGAGCGGGAGTTGTATGAGCAGTTCTTC. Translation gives CASMERELYEQFF.

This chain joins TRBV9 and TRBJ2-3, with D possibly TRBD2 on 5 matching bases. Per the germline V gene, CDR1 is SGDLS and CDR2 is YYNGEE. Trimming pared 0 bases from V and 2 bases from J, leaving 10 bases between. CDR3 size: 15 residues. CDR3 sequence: CASSVVPGNTDTQYF. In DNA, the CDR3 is TGTGCCAGCAGCGTAGTGCCGGGAAACACAGATACGCAGTATTTT.

The CDR3 nucleotides are TGTGCCAGTAGTAGCGCGCCGGGGCAGCGGGGCACAGATACGCAGTATTTT. This gives the protein CASSSAPGQRGTDTQYF. The genes are TRBV19 and TRBJ2-3; tentative D call: TRBD2 (6 bases). Germline V gene data show CDR1 as LNHDA and CDR2 as SQIVND (reference sequence). Trimming removed 4 bases from V and 1 base from J, with 18 bases in between. This CDR3 comprises 17 residues.